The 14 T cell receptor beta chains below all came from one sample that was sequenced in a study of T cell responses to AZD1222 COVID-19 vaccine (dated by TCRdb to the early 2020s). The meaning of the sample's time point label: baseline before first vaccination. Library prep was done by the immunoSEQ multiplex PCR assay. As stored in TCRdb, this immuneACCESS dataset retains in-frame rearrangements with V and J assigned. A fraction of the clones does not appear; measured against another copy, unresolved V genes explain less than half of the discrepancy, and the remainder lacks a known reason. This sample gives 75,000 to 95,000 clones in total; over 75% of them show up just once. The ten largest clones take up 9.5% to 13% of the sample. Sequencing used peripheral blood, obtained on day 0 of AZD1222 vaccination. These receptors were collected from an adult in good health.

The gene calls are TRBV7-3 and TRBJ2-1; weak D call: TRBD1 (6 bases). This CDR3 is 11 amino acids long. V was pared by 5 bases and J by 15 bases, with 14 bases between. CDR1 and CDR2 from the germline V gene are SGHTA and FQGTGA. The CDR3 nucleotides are TGTGCCAGCAGCGCGTCAGGGGTTCTGTTCTTC. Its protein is CASSASGVLFF.

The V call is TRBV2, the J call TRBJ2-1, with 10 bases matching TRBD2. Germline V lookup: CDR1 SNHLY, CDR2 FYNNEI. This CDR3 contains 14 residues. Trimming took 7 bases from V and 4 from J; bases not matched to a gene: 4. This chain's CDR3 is CASMASGGYNEQFF. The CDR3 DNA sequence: TGTGCCAGCATGGCTAGCGGGGGTTACAATGAGCAGTTCTTC.

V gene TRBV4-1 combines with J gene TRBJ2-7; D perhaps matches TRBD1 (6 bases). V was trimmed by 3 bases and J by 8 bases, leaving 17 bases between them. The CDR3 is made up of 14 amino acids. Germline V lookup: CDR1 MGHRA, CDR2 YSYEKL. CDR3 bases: TGCGCCAGCAGCCACGGGGACCACCGGGACAAGCAGTACTTC. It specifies CASSHGDHRDKQYF.

The CDR3 spells CASSDRWDYGYTF. In DNA, the CDR3 is TGTGCCAGCAGTGACAGGTGGGACTATGGCTACACCTTC. This chain links TRBV6-1 with TRBJ1-2; no firm D call. Germline V gene data show CDR1 as MNHNS and CDR2 as SASEGT. V lost 3 bases to trimming and J lost 3 bases, with 8 bases between them. This CDR3 region has 13 residues.

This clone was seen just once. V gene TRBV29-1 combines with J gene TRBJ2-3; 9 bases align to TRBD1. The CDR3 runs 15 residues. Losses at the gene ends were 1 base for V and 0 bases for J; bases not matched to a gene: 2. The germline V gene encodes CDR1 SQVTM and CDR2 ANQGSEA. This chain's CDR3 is CSVEAGTGSTDTQYF. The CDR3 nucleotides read TGCAGCGTTGAAGCGGGGACAGGGAGCACAGATACGCAGTATTTT.

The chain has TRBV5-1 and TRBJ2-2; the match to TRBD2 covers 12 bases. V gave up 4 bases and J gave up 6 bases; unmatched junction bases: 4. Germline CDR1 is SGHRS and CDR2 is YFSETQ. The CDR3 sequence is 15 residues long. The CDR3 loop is CASSPSGRAPGELFF. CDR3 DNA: TGCGCCAGCAGCCCTAGCGGGAGGGCCCCCGGGGAGCTGTTTTTT. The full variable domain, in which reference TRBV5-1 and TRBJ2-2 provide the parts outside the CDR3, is KAGVTQTPRYLIKTRGQQVTLSCSPISGHRSVSWYQQTPGQGLQFLFEYFSETQRNKGNFPGRFSGRQFSNSRSEMNVSTLELGDSALYLCASSPSGRAPGELFFGEGSRLTVL.

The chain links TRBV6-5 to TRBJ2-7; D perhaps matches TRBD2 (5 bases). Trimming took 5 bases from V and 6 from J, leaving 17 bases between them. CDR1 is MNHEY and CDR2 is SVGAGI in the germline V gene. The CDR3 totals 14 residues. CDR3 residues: CASSRETSSLEQYF. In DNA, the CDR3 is TGTGCCAGCAGTAGGGAGACTTCCTCTCTCGAGCAGTACTTC.

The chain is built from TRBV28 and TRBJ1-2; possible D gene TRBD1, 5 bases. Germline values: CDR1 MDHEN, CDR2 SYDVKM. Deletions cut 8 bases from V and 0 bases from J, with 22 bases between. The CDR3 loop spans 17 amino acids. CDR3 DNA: TGTGCCAGCTTATCCCTACCCTACGGGGGAACTAACTATGGCTACACCTTC. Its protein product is CASLSLPYGGTNYGYTF.

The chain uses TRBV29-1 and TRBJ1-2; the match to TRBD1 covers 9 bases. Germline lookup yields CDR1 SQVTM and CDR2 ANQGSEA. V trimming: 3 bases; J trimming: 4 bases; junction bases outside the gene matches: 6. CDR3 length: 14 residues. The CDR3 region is CSVDRDREGYGYTF. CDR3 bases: TGCAGCGTTGACCGGGACAGGGAGGGCTATGGCTACACCTTC.

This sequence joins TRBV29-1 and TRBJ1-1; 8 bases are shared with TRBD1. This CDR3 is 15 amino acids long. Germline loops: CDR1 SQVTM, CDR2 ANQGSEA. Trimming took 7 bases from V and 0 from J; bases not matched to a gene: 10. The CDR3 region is CSAVTGAGMNTEAFF. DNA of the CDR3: TGCAGCGCCGTGACAGGGGCCGGAATGAACACTGAAGCTTTCTTT.

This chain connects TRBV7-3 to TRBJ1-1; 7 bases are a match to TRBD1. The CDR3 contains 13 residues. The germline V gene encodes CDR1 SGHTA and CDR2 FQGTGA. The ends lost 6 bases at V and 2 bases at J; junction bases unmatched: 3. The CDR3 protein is CASRRDRNTEAFF. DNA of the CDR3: TGTGCCAGCAGGCGGGACAGAAACACTGAAGCTTTCTTT.

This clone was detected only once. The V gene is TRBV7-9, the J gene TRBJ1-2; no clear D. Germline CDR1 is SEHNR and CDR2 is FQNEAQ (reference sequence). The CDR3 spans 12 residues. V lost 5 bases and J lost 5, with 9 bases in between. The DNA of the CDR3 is TGTGCCAGCAGCCGGACGGTTTATGGCTACACCTTC. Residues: CASSRTVYGYTF.

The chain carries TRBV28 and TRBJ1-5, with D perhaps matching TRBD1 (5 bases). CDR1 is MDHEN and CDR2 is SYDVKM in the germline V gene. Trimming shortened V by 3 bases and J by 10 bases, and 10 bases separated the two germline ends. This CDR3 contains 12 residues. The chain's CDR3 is CASSLVGEPQHF. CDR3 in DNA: TGTGCCAGCAGTTTGGTGGGGGAACCCCAGCATTTT.

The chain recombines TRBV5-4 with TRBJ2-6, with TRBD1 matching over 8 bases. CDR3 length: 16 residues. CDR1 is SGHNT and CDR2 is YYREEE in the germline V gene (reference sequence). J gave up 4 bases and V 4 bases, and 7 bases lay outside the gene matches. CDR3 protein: CASSLNRGAGANVLTF. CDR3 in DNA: TGTGCCAGCAGCCTCAACAGGGGGGCAGGGGCCAACGTCCTGACTTTC.